This record looks at one T cell receptor beta chain sequence and its context. The sample originates from a study of blood T cells in healthy people across ages. V lost 0 bases and J lost 3, with 12 bases in between. The CDR3 runs 15 residues. Germline V gene data show CDR1 as SGHAT and CDR2 as FQNNGV. The authors ran a second PCR of roughly 6 to 11 cycles using a sample-barcoded 5' primer and a J-beta primer mix. One entry per CDR3 protein, called by TCRdb with MiXCR from the 5' RACE reads. The repertoire includes 800,000 to 1,300,000 distinct CDR3 sequences, approximately 25% of them detected once, and 0.75% sits in the top ten. This sample was also put to use in a study of T cells of mothers and their children.

The gene calls are TRBV11-2 and TRBJ2-7; D might be TRBD2 (6 bases). Sequencing was performed on blood. The TCR was taken from a girl aged 2-10 years in good health. The CDR3 reads CASSLEGGGIYEQYF. CDR3 sequence (DNA): TGTGCCAGCAGCTTAGAGGGTGGCGGGATCTACGAGCAGTACTTC. Using reference TRBV11-2 and TRBJ2-7 for the parts outside the CDR3, the full variable domain is EAGVAQSPRYKIIEKRQSVAFWCNPISGHATLYWYQQILGQGPKLLIQFQNNGVVDDSQLPKDRFSAERLKGVDSTLKIQPAKLEDSAVYLCASSLEGGGIYEQYFGPGTRLTVT.